One sample yielded the 32 T cell receptor beta chains listed below, sequenced in a study of blood T cell repertoires in COVID-19. Generated by immunoSEQ multiplex PCR, the TCRdb table keeps only in-frame clones and is missing some. In the table there are around 300,000 clones, over 75% of which are singletons. The sample comprised peripheral blood. The receptor source for this set is a man in his forties or fifties with active or convalescent COVID-19.

V usage is TRBV28 and J usage is TRBJ2-4; 8 bases line up with TRBD1. V was pared by 6 bases and J by 3 bases, with 10 bases of the junction left unmatched. The CDR3 loop spans 16 amino acids. CDR1 is MDHEN, CDR2 SYDVKM, per germline. The CDR3 bases are TGTGCCAGCAGCCCCGGGGACGACAGGGGCAAAAACATTCAGTACTTC. It is translated as CASSPGDDRGKNIQYF. Supplemented by reference TRBV28 and TRBJ2-4, the full variable domain reads DVKVTQSSRYLVKRTGEKVFLECVQDMDHENMFWYRQDPGLGLRLIYFSYDVKMKEKGDIPEGYSVSREKKERFSLILESASTNQTSMYLCASSPGDDRGKNIQYFGAGTRLSVL.

The J gene is TRBJ2-3, the V gene TRBV10-1; 8 nucleotides match TRBD2. With V trimmed by 4 bases and J by 6 bases, 6 bases remained unmatched. This CDR3 contains 14 residues. Germline loops: CDR1 WNHNN, CDR2 SYGVQD (reference sequence). The CDR3 bases are TGCGCCAGCAGTGCCGGGAGGGCCCTGGATACGCAGTATTTT. Translating it yields CASSAGRALDTQYF.

J is TRBJ2-5 and V is TRBV18; 10 positions agree with TRBD1. V gave up 6 bases and J gave up 5 bases; unmatched junction bases: 12. This CDR3 spans 16 amino acids. CDR1 KGHSH and CDR2 LQKENI come from the germline V gene. This CDR3 is CASSMNRDRGRETQYF. The CDR3 coding sequence is TGTGCCAGCTCGATGAACCGGGACAGGGGACGGGAGACCCAGTACTTC.

CDR3 in DNA: TGCGCCAGCAGACGAAGGACGGAGGCGGACGCTGAAGCTTTCTTT. It codes for CASRRRTEADAEAFF. V is TRBV4-1 and J is TRBJ1-1; D not certain. The CDR3 consists of 15 residues. Germline CDR1 and CDR2: MGHRA and YSYEKL. Trimming left V 6 bases short and J 6 bases short, with 20 bases between.

The V gene is TRBV28, the J gene TRBJ2-2, with a weak D call TRBD1 (5 bases). The CDR3 sequence is 15 residues long. Trimming removed 3 bases from V and 5 bases from J, with 13 bases in between. Germline V gene lookup returns CDR1 MDHEN and CDR2 SYDVKM. CDR3 DNA sequence: TGTGCCAGCAGTTTGGGGCCTTCTAGGACCGGGGAGCTGTTTTTT. Amino acids: CASSLGPSRTGELFF.

This clone was seen only once. The chain links TRBV7-2 to TRBJ1-1; possibly TRBD1 for D (6 bases). V was clipped by 1 base and J by 1 base, with 16 bases between them. There are 17 residues in the CDR3. Germline V gene data show CDR1 as SGHTA and CDR2 as FQGNSA. CDR3 amino acids: CASSLDRAEAWNTEAFF. The DNA of the CDR3 is TGTGCCAGCAGCTTAGACAGGGCGGAGGCATGGAACACTGAAGCTTTCTTT.

The V call is TRBV15, the J call TRBJ2-5; D ambiguous. Looked up from germline, CDR1 is LNHNV and CDR2 is YYDKDF (reference sequence). Trimming cost V 6 bases and J 11 bases, with 10 bases left between them. The CDR3 sequence is 10 residues long. DNA for the CDR3: TGTGCCACCAGAACCGTTACACAGTACTTC. Translation: CATRTVTQYF. Drawing the rest from reference TRBV15 and TRBJ2-5, the complete variable domain is DAMVIQNPRYQVTQFGKPVTLSCSQTLNHNVMYWYQQKSSQAPKLLFHYYDKDFNNEADTPDNFQSRRPNTSFCFLDIRSPGLGDTAMYLCATRTVTQYFGPGTRLLVL.

J is TRBJ1-1 and V is TRBV6-2 or TRBV6-3; D is possibly TRBD1 (5 bases). Germline V gene data show CDR1 as MNHEY and CDR2 as SVGEGT. Trimming pared 2 bases from V and 1 base from J, leaving 17 bases between. CDR3 length equals 17 residues. In DNA form, the CDR3 reads TGTGCCAGCAGTTACGCGGTTTTCGCCCAGGGGAACACTGAAGCTTTCTTT. Encoded protein: CASSYAVFAQGNTEAFF.

The sample holds a few counts of this clone. The chain links TRBV7-9 to TRBJ1-5, with 8 bases that match TRBD1. V shed 5 bases and J 8 bases; nucleotides not matched to a gene: 8. The CDR3 sequence is 14 residues long. Germline-derived CDR1 and CDR2 are SEHNR and FQNEAQ (reference sequence). CDR3 loop: CASSRQGAREPQHF. The CDR3 DNA reads as TGTGCCAGCAGCCGTCAGGGGGCGAGGGAGCCCCAGCATTTT.

This chain joins TRBV7-9 and TRBJ1-2; TRBD1 agrees at 8 bases. The CDR3 extends over 15 amino acids. Germline values: CDR1 SEHNR, CDR2 FQNEAQ (reference sequence). V lost 5 bases and J lost 4; bases outside the gene matches: 9. The CDR3 here is CASSPTGGKRYGYTF. CDR3 nucleotide sequence: TGTGCCAGCAGCCCTACAGGGGGGAAACGCTATGGCTACACCTTC. The full variable domain, with the rest looked up from reference TRBV7-9 and TRBJ1-2, is DTGVSQNPRHKITKRGQNVTFRCDPISEHNRLYWYRQTLGQGPEFLTYFQNEAQLEKSRLLSDRFSAERPKGSFSTLEIQRTEQGDSAMYLCASSPTGGKRYGYTFGSGTRLTVV.

This clone was counted a few times. J is TRBJ2-7 and V is TRBV30; D possibly corresponds to TRBD2 (6 bases). The germline gives CDR1 GTSNPN, CDR2 SVGIG (reference sequence). The V and J ends lost 2 bases and 7 bases respectively, with 21 bases between them. CDR3 length: 15 amino acids. The CDR3 loop is CAWSLAGTLVGEQYF. The CDR3, as DNA: TGTGCCTGGAGTTTGGCGGGGACCCTCGTGGGGGAGCAGTACTTC. The full variable domain, rest sourced from reference TRBV30 and TRBJ2-7, is SQTIHQWPATLVQPVGSPLSLECTVEGTSNPNLYWYRQAAGRGLQLLFYSVGIGQISSEVPQNLSASRPQDRQFILSSKKLLLSDSGFYLCAWSLAGTLVGEQYFGPGTRLTVT.

The chain recombines TRBV19 with TRBJ2-1; possible D gene TRBD2, 10 bases. V was shortened by 4 bases and J by 7 bases, with 29 bases between the two germline ends. Germline CDR1 and CDR2: LNHDA and SQIVND (reference sequence). The CDR3 extends over 19 amino acids. The chain's CDR3 is CASSRITGGASGRGNEQFF. CDR3 DNA sequence: TGTGCCAGTAGTAGAATAACAGGGGGCGCGAGCGGGAGGGGGAATGAGCAGTTCTTC.

This chain joins TRBV18 and TRBJ2-7, with TRBD1 as a possible D gene (6 bases). There are 15 residues in the CDR3. Germline-derived CDR1 and CDR2 are KGHSH and LQKENI. Trimming shortened V by 3 bases and J by 2 bases, and 14 bases separated the two germline ends. The CDR3 DNA is TGTGCCAGCTCACCGGGGGCTAGAGCCACCTACGAGCAGTACTTC. It encodes CASSPGARATYEQYF.

The chain is built from TRBV18 and TRBJ1-1; perhaps TRBD1 as D (5 bases). Germline V CDR1 and CDR2: KGHSH, LQKENI. The V gene lost 5 bases and the J gene lost 3 bases, with 10 bases spanning the gap. This CDR3 contains 13 residues. CDR3 DNA sequence: TGTGCCAGCTCATCGTCGGGGGACACTGAAGCTTTCTTT. It is translated as CASSSSGDTEAFF.

The chain employs TRBV30 and TRBJ2-1; TRBD2 matches at 7 bases. J gave up 3 bases and V 2 bases, and 7 bases lay outside the gene matches. The CDR3 contains 15 residues. In germline, CDR1 is GTSNPN, CDR2 SVGIG (reference sequence). The CDR3 sequence: CAWSRKTSFYNEQFF. DNA of the CDR3: TGTGCCTGGAGTAGGAAGACTAGCTTCTACAATGAGCAGTTCTTC.

The chain is built from TRBV9 and TRBJ1-4; D is possibly TRBD1 (6 bases). CDR3 length equals 16 residues. V lost 0 bases to trimming and J lost 6 bases, with 15 bases between them. Germline CDR1 reads SGDLS; CDR2 reads YYNGEE. The CDR3 sequence: CASSVESGQTYEKLFF. CDR3 coding DNA: TGTGCCAGCAGCGTAGAATCAGGACAGACATATGAAAAACTGTTTTTT.

This clone was seen just once. The chain links TRBV28 to TRBJ2-1; TRBD2 matches 10 bases. The CDR3 extends over 18 amino acids. From germline, CDR1 is MDHEN and CDR2 SYDVKM. Trimming took 2 bases from V and 0 from J; bases not matched to a gene: 7. The CDR3 sequence: CASSLRLAGVSSYNEQFF. The CDR3, as DNA: TGTGCCAGCAGTTTACGGCTAGCGGGAGTCAGCTCCTACAATGAGCAGTTCTTC. The complete variable domain, with remaining parts taken from reference TRBV28 and TRBJ2-1, reads DVKVTQSSRYLVKRTGEKVFLECVQDMDHENMFWYRQDPGLGLRLIYFSYDVKMKEKGDIPEGYSVSREKKERFSLILESASTNQTSMYLCASSLRLAGVSSYNEQFFGPGTRLTVL.

This chain connects TRBV4-2 to TRBJ2-3; D is possibly TRBD2 (5 bases). This CDR3 spans 20 amino acids. Germline V lookup: CDR1 LGHNA, CDR2 YNFKEQ. V gave up 4 bases and J gave up 0 bases, with 26 bases separating them. DNA of the CDR3: TGTGCCAGCAGCCCAATTTGGGAGACTACGAGCGGTAAAAGCACAGATACGCAGTATTTT. Its translation: CASSPIWETTSGKSTDTQYF.

This clone was observed a single time. The chain recombines TRBV28 with TRBJ2-7; 11 bases are a match to TRBD1. The V and J ends lost 4 bases and 0 bases, in that order; junction bases with no gene match: 14. The CDR3 has 19 amino acids. The germline CDR1 and CDR2 sequences are MDHEN and SYDVKM. In nucleotides, the CDR3 is TGTGCCAGCAGTTCTTCCGGGACAGGGGGATTATACTACTCCTACGAGCAGTACTTC. Amino acid sequence: CASSSSGTGGLYYSYEQYF. The full variable domain, its missing parts supplied by reference TRBV28 and TRBJ2-7, is DVKVTQSSRYLVKRTGEKVFLECVQDMDHENMFWYRQDPGLGLRLIYFSYDVKMKEKGDIPEGYSVSREKKERFSLILESASTNQTSMYLCASSSSGTGGLYYSYEQYFGPGTRLTVT.

The genes are TRBV15 and TRBJ2-7, with 9 bases aligning to TRBD2. Germline CDR1 is LNHNV and CDR2 is YYDKDF (reference sequence). The CDR3 spans 15 residues. J lost 4 bases, V lost 3 bases, and 7 bases had no gene match. The CDR3 DNA sequence: TGTGCCACCAGCAGGTTAGCGGGAGTAACGTACGAGCAGTACTTC. Translated: CATSRLAGVTYEQYF.

This clone showed up just a few times. CDR3 in amino acids: CASSPAGGPSNEQFF. CDR3 bases: TGTGCCAGCAGCCCAGCGGGGGGGCCGAGTAATGAGCAGTTCTTC. The chain joins TRBV3-1 (or the pseudogene TRBV3-2) to TRBJ2-1; 10 bases map to TRBD2. This CDR3 spans 15 amino acids. Germline-derived CDR1 and CDR2 are LGHDT and YNNKEL (reference sequence). Trimming cost V 4 bases and J 7 bases; bases outside gene matches: 7.

The gene calls are TRBV2 and TRBJ1-6; 7 bases agree with TRBD1. After removal of 6 bases from V and 4 bases from J, the junction contained 6 bases not matched to a gene. The CDR3 covers 15 residues. Germline lookup yields CDR1 SNHLY and CDR2 FYNNEI. CDR3 nucleotide sequence: TGTGCCAGCAGGCGTCCGGGACAGTATAATTCACCCCTCCACTTT. It specifies CASRRPGQYNSPLHF.

This sequence joins TRBV25-1 and TRBJ2-7; possible D gene TRBD2, 5 bases. The V and J ends lost 1 base and 0 bases respectively, with 10 bases between them. This CDR3 comprises 15 residues. Germline loops: CDR1 MGHDK, CDR2 SYGVNS. The CDR3 DNA is TGTGCCAGCAGTGAATCCACTAGGGACTCCTACGAGCAGTACTTC. Protein product: CASSESTRDSYEQYF.

The CDR3 DNA reads TGTGCCAGCAGTTACTCGTGGGACAGATTCGAAAGAGAAGCTTTCTTT. Protein: CASSYSWDRFEREAFF. The chain couples TRBV6-5 to TRBJ1-1; 7 nucleotides match TRBD1. The CDR3 covers 16 residues. The V and J ends lost 0 bases and 8 bases, in that order; junction bases with no gene match: 12. The germline CDR1 and CDR2 sequences are MNHEY and SVGAGI.

The chain carries TRBV9 and TRBJ2-3; 7 nucleotides align to TRBD1. The trim removed 1 base at V and 1 base at J, leaving 3 bases unmatched. The CDR3 covers 15 residues. Per germline, CDR1 SGDLS and CDR2 YYNGEE. The CDR3 sequence is CASSVKTGGTDTQYF. For the CDR3, the DNA is TGTGCCAGCAGCGTAAAAACAGGGGGCACAGATACGCAGTATTTT.

Only one count was recorded for this clone. DNA for the CDR3: TGCGCCAGCAGCCGGGGGACAGGGGCGGGAGAGCAGTACTTC. This codes for CASSRGTGAGEQYF. The rearrangement joins TRBV5-1 to TRBJ2-7; 10 positions match TRBD1. CDR3 length equals 14 residues. The J segment lost 7 bases and the V segment lost 4 bases, leaving 8 bases of the junction unmatched. Germline assignment: CDR1 SGHRS and CDR2 YFSETQ.

The chain is built from TRBV14 and TRBJ1-1, with 10 bases identical to TRBD1. This CDR3 is 21 amino acids long. Trimming cost V 4 bases and J 0 bases; bases outside gene matches: 20. The germline gives CDR1 SGHDN, CDR2 FVKESK. CDR3 DNA sequence: TGTGCCAGCAGCCCCTCAAAACCCCGGACAGGGGGATTGTCGCTGAACACTGAAGCTTTCTTT. This sequence encodes CASSPSKPRTGGLSLNTEAFF. Full variable domain (remainder filled in from reference TRBV14 and TRBJ1-1): EAGVTQFPSHSVIEKGQTVTLRCDPISGHDNLYWYRRVMGKEIKFLLHFVKESKQDESGMPNNRFLAERTGGTYSTLKVQPAELEDSGVYFCASSPSKPRTGGLSLNTEAFFGQGTRLTVV.

V is TRBV18 and J is TRBJ2-3; 7 bases align to TRBD1. V was clipped by 6 bases and J by 4 bases; unmatched bases: 10. The CDR3 consists of 15 residues. CDR1 and CDR2 (germline): KGHSH, LQKENI. The CDR3 region has the DNA TGTGCCAGCTCGCAAGACAGGGACATCTCAGATACGCAGTATTTT. Residues: CASSQDRDISDTQYF.

The rearrangement links TRBV28 to TRBJ1-2; D is unclear. This CDR3 spans 10 amino acids. Trimming stripped 11 bases from V and 3 bases from J, with 7 bases between. Germline V gene sequence: CDR1 MDHEN, CDR2 SYDVKM. CDR3 protein: CAAGYYGYTF. CDR3 sequence (DNA): TGTGCCGCGGGCTACTATGGCTACACCTTC.

V is TRBV11-2 and J is TRBJ1-1; D is undetermined. The CDR3 is 13 residues long. V lost 1 base, J lost 11 bases, and 14 bases lay in between. Germline V CDR1 and CDR2: SGHAT, FQNNGV. The CDR3 nucleotides are TGTGCCAGCAGCTTAGCCCTAGGTTACTGGGCTTTCTTT. Its protein is CASSLALGYWAFF.

The chain combines TRBV2 with TRBJ1-1, with a weak D call TRBD1 (6 bases). Germline CDR1 SNHLY, CDR2 FYNNEI. CDR3 length: 15 amino acids. Deletions cut 4 bases from V and 1 base from J, with 13 bases between. The CDR3 sequence: CASSGFQGPNTEAFF. In DNA, the CDR3 is TGTGCCAGCAGTGGCTTTCAGGGGCCGAACACTGAAGCTTTCTTT. The full variable domain, with the rest looked up from reference TRBV2 and TRBJ1-1, is EPEVTQTPSHQVTQMGQEVILRCVPISNHLYFYWYRQILGQKVEFLVSFYNNEISEKSEIFDDQFSVERPDGSNFTLKIRSTKLEDSAMYFCASSGFQGPNTEAFFGQGTRLTVV.

This chain joins TRBV28 and TRBJ1-2, with D uncertain. Germline-derived CDR1 and CDR2 are MDHEN and SYDVKM. The CDR3 extends over 12 amino acids. The V and J ends lost 5 bases and 4 bases respectively, with 8 bases between them. CDR3 region: CASSRDTYGYTF. The CDR3 region has the DNA TGTGCCAGCAGTCGCGACACCTATGGCTACACCTTC.